This T cell receptor beta chain is drawn from a study of cytotoxic CD8 clonotypes in ibrutinib-treated CLL. Study information: Response samples were drawn at a median of about twelve months of treatment, range 6 to 36.

Germline CDR1 MGHDK, CDR2 SYGVNS. The CDR3 contains 15 residues. V lost 0 bases and J 4 bases, leaving 12 bases between the germline ends. Sequencing used immunoSEQ multiplex PCR; TCRdb keeps in-frame clones, though not all of them. The table shows approximately 100,000 clones, with 58% occurring only once. The TCR originated in a human donor with chronic lymphocytic leukemia. The sequencing here drew on PBMCs, taken after 24 months of ibrutinib treatment. The chain links TRBV25-1 to TRBJ2-5; tentatively, D is TRBD2 (7 bases). CDR3 coding DNA: TGTGCCAGCAGTGAATATTATCGGGGGGCAGAGACCCAGTACTTC. This encodes CASSEYYRGAETQYF.